This TCR beta chain was identified during a study of glioma-infiltrating T cells. Study observations and caveats: Tissue and blood shared very few CDR3 sequences.

Many counts were recorded for this clonotype. Its antigen is as yet unknown. The CDR3 is 13 amino acids. Germline values: CDR1 LNHNV, CDR2 YYDKDF (reference sequence). Trimming stripped 5 bases from V and 9 bases from J, with 16 bases between. Amplification of TCR alpha and beta CDR3 regions from RNA used iRepertoire nested multiplex PCR. TCRdb analysed the multiplex PCR reads with MiXCR anew, one entry per CDR3 protein. Of about 130,000 distinct CDR3 sequences in the sample, 24% were seen once. The TCR sequence derives from a human donor with low-grade glioma or glioblastoma, undergoing nonglioma brain surgery, or in good health (not recorded which). The chain is built from TRBV15 and TRBJ1-1; the D is unclear. The sample comprised glioma tissue, nonneoplastic brain tissue, or PBMCs (not recorded which). The CDR3 here is CATSGDDLSKAFF. The CDR3 DNA reads TGTGCCACCAGCGGCGATGACTTATCTAAAGCTTTCTTT.